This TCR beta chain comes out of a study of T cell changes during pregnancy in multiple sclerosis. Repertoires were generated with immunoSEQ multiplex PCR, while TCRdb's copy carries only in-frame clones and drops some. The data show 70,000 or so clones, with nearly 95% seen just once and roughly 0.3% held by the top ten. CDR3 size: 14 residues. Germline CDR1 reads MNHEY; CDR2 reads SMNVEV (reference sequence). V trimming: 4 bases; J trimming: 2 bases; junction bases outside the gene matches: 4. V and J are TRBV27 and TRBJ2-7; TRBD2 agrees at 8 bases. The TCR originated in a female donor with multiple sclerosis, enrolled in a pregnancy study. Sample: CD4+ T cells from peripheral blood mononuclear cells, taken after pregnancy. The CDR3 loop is CASSWLAGPYEQYF. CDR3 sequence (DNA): TGTGCCAGCAGTTGGTTAGCGGGACCCTACGAGCAGTACTTC.